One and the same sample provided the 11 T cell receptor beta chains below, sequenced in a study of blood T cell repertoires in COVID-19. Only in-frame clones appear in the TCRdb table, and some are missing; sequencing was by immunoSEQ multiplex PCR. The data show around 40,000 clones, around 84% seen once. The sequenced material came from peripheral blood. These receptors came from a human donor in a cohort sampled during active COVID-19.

The CDR3 bases are TGTGCCAGCTCACCCGACAGTATCTATGGCTACACCTTC. This codes for CASSPDSIYGYTF. J is TRBJ1-2 and V is TRBV18; D may be TRBD1 (5 bases). The germline V gene has CDR1 KGHSH and CDR2 LQKENI. Trimming shortened V by 3 bases and J by 4 bases, and 9 bases separated the two germline ends. This CDR3 is built from 13 residues.

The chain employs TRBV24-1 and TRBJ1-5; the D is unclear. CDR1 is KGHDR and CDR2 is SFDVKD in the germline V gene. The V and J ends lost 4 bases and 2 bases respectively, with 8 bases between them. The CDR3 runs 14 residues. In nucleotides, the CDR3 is TGTGCCACCAGTGAACTCACCGGCAATCAGCCCCAGCATTTT. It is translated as CATSELTGNQPQHF.

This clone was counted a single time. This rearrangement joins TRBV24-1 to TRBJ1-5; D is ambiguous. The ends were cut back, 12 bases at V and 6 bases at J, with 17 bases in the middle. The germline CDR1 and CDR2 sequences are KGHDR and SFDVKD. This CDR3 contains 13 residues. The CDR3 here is CASSSGRGQPQHF. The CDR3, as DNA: TGTGCCTCTTCCTCCGGGCGGGGTCAGCCCCAGCATTTT.

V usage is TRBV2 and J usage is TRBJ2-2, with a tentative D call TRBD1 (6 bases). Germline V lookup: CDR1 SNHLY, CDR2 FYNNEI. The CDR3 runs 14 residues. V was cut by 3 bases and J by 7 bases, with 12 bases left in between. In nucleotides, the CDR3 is TGTGCCAGCAGTGACGACAGGTCCCACGGGGAGCTGTTTTTT. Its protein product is CASSDDRSHGELFF.

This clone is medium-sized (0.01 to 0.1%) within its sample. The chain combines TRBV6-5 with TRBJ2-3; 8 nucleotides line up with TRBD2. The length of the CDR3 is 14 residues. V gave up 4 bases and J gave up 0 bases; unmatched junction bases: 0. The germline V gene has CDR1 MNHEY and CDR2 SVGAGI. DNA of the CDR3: TGTGCCAGCAGTTTAGCGGGAAGCACAGATACGCAGTATTTT. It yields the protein CASSLAGSTDTQYF.

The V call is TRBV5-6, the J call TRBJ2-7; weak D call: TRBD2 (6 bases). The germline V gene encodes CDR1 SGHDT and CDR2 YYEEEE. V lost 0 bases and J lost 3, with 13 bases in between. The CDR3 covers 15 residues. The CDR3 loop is CASSLGDGGGYEQYF. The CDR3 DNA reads TGTGCCAGCAGCTTGGGGGACGGGGGTGGCTACGAGCAGTACTTC.

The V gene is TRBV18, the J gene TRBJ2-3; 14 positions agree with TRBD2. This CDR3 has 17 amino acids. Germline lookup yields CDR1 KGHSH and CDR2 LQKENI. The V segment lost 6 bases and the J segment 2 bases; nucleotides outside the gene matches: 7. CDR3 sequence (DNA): TGTGCCAGCTCCCGCCGGACTAGCGGGGGGTTCACAGATACGCAGTATTTT. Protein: CASSRRTSGGFTDTQYF.

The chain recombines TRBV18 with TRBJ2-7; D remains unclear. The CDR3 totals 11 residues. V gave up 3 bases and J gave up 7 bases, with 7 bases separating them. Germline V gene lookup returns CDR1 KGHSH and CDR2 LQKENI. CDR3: CASSPNSEQYF. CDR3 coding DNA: TGTGCCAGCTCACCCAACAGTGAGCAGTACTTC.

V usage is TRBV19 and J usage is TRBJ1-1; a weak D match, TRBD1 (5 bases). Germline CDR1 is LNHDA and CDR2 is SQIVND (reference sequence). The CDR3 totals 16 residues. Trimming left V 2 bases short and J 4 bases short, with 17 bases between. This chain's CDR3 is CASSITNYQGSTEAFF. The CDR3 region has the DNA TGTGCCAGTAGTATAACAAACTACCAGGGAAGCACTGAAGCTTTCTTT.

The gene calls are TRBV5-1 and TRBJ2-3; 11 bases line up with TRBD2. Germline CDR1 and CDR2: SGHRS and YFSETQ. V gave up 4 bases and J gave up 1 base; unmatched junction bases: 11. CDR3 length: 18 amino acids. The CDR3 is CASSPGLAGPRGTDTQYF. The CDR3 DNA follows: TGCGCCAGCAGCCCCGGACTAGCGGGCCCAAGGGGCACAGATACGCAGTATTTT.

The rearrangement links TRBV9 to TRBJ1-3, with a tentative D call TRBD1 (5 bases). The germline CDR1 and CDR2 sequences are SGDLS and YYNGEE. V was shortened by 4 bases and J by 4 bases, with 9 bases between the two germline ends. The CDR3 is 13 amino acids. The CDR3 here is CASSPGGGNTIYF. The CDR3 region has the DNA TGTGCCAGCAGCCCGGGGGGAGGAAACACCATATATTTT.